The rows below give T cell receptor beta chains drawn from one sample of a study of tumor-infiltrating lymphocytes in oesophageal squamous cell carcinoma. TCRdb reprocessed the PCR reads with MiXCR, giving one entry per CDR3 protein. This sample yields around 12,000 distinct CDR3 sequences, of which roughly 51% are seen a single time; about 45% belongs to the top ten. Sequencing used esophageal tumor tissue. The source of these receptors is a female donor with esophageal squamous cell carcinoma. Each CDR3 is given with its conserved first and last residue. The D gene is left open where the match is weak. Not all rows give a size; the values are once, few, many and, for expanded clones, a class.

>TRBJ2-1|TRBV7-2|.|few
CASRTTGSSYNEQFF
TGTGCCAGCAGGACCACAGGGAGCTCCTACAATGAGCAGTTCTTC
>TRBJ2-5|TRBV12-3/TRBV12-4|.|.
CASSLRHLQETQYF
TGTGCCAGCAGTTTAAGGCACCTCCAAGAGACCCAGTACTTC
>TRBJ2-4|TRBV7-2|.|.
CASSSVAPSGNIQYF
TGTGCCAGCAGCTCGGTAGCTCCAAGTGGAAACATTCAGTACTTC
>TRBJ2-1|TRBV7-2|TRBD2|.
CASSLVAGGFYNEQFF
TGTGCCAGCAGCTTAGTAGCGGGAGGCTTTTACAATGAGCAGTTCTTC
>TRBJ2-1|TRBV3-1|.|few
CASSQDLQGYNEQFF
TGTGCCAGCAGCCAAGATTTACAGGGATACAATGAGCAGTTCTTC
>TRBJ2-1|TRBV7-6|TRBD2|.
CASSLNPGGRASRGEQFF
TGTGCCAGCAGCTTAAATCCCGGTGGGAGGGCCAGTAGGGGTGAGCAGTTCTTC
>TRBJ2-7|TRBV12-3/TRBV12-4|.|.
CASSLWGGAEQYF
TGTGCCAGCAGTTTATGGGGTGGGGCTGAGCAGTACTTC
>TRBJ1-1|TRBV6-1|TRBD1|many
CASSPLQGGAEAFF
TGTGCCAGCAGTCCCTTACAAGGGGGCGCCGAGGCTTTCTTT
>TRBJ2-7|TRBV7-7|.|few
CASSLDTGYEQYF
TGTGCTAGCAGCTTAGATACGGGGTACGAGCAGTACTTC
>TRBJ2-3|TRBV7-4|.|.
CASSLARQEETQYF
TGTGCCAGCAGCTTAGCGCGACAGGAAGAGACCCAGTACTTT
>TRBJ2-7|TRBV7-3|.|.
CAHRGGPHSYEQYF
TGTGCCCACCGAGGGGGACCGCACTCCTACGAGCAGTACTTC
>TRBJ2-3|TRBV10-1|TRBD2|many
CASQKAGDGTDTQYF
TGCGCCAGCCAAAAAGCGGGAGACGGGACAGATACGCAGTATTTT
>TRBJ2-1|TRBV7-3|.|.
CASSLGKNEQFF
TGTGCCAGCAGCTTAGGAAAAAATGAGCAGTTCTTC
>TRBJ1-5|TRBV5-6|.|.
CASSSTSEKGNQPQHF
TGTGCCAGCAGCTCCACTAGCGAAAAAGGGAATCAGCCCCAGCATTTT
>TRBJ2-3|TRBV7-2|.|few
CASSAVLVSTDTQYF
TGTGCCAGCAGCGCGGTTCTGGTGAGCACAGATACGCAGTATTTT
>TRBJ2-2|TRBV7-6|TRBD1|.
CASSPGTVHTGELFF
TGTGCTAGCAGCCCGGGGACAGTTCACACCGGGGAGCTGTTTTTT
>TRBJ1-2|TRBV4-1|TRBD1|many
CASSQVGTGGSSYGYTF
TGCGCCAGCAGCCAAGTTGGGACAGGGGGTTCAAGCTATGGCTACACCTTC
>TRBJ2-7|TRBV7-6|.|few
CASSLAIGEQYF
TGTGCCAGCAGCTTAGCGATAGGCGAGCAGTACTTC
>TRBJ2-7|TRBV7-2|TRBD2|few
CASSLDTSRGDYEQYF
TGTGCCAGCAGCTTGGATACTAGTCGGGGGGACTACGAGCAGTACTTC
>TRBJ2-7|TRBV12-3/TRBV12-4|.|few
CASSFGSGQSYEQYF
TGTGCCAGCAGTTTCGGCTCAGGGCAGTCCTACGAGCAGTACTTC
>TRBJ1-1|TRBV7-3|.|.
CASSTSFNTEAFF
TGTGCCAGCAGCACTTCCTTCAACACTGAAGCTTTCTTT
>TRBJ2-7|TRBV12-3/TRBV12-4|.|once
CASRLHENSYEQYF
TGTGCCAGCAGGTTACACGAAAACTCCTACGAGCAGTACTTC
>TRBJ2-5|TRBV7-3|TRBD1|.
CASSLTSTGLETQYF
TGTGCCAGCAGCTTAACCTCGACAGGGCTCGAGACCCAGTACTTC
>TRBJ2-7|TRBV7-2|TRBD2|.
CASSHTSGISEQYF
TGTGCCAGCAGCCATACTAGCGGGATATCCGAGCAGTACTTC
>TRBJ1-1|TRBV5-6|TRBD1|many
CASSIPGTGNTEAFF
TGTGCCAGCAGCATTCCCGGGACAGGGAACACTGAAGCTTTCTTT
>TRBJ1-1|TRBV7-8|.|few
CASESLSSDEQYF
TGTGCCAGCGAGTCCCTTAGTTCGGACGAGCAGTACTTT
>TRBJ2-1|TRBV7-2|TRBD2|.
CASSDPTSGGLTIYEQYF
TGTGCCAGCTCAGACCCGACTAGCGGGGGTCTCACGATTTACGAGCAGTACTTT
>TRBJ2-5|TRBV7-2|.|.
CASSPTLFRGRETQYF
TGTGCCAGCAGCCCCACCCTTTTCCGGGGACGAGAGACCCAGTACTTC
>TRBJ2-5|TRBV5-5|.|.
CASSWDEETQYF
TGTGCCAGCAGCTGGGACGAGGAGACCCAGTACTTC
>TRBJ2-1|TRBV24-1|TRBD2|.
CATSDSGLAGRNEQFF
TGTGCCACCAGTGATTCGGGACTAGCGGGACGGAATGAGCAGTTCTTC
>TRBJ2-3|TRBV7-2|.|.
CASSLDSTDTQYF
TGTGCCAGCAGCTTAGATTCCACAGATACGCAGTATTTT
>TRBJ2-3|TRBV24-1|TRBD2|.
CATSDLGGLAADTQYF
TGTGCCACCAGTGATTTGGGGGGACTAGCGGCAGATACGCAGTATTTT
>TRBJ2-5|TRBV28|.|.
CASSLRVGLGKLSGTQYF
TGTGCCAGCAGTTTAAGGGTGGGCCTGGGTAAGTTATCTGGGACCCAGTACTTC
>TRBJ2-1|TRBV6-8|.|.
CATERTANNEQFF
TGTGCCACCGAGAGGACGGCTAATAATGAGCAGTTCTTC
>TRBJ2-5|TRBV7-8|.|.
CASSLSGGAGETQYF
TGTGCCAGCAGCTTATCAGGCGGGGCGGGAGAGACCCAGTACTTC
>TRBJ2-3|TRBV7-6|TRBD2|.
CASSFPRLAGEADTQYF
TGTGCTAGCAGCTTCCCCCGACTAGCGGGAGAGGCGGATACGCAGTATTTT
>TRBJ2-2|TRBV7-3|TRBD2|.
CASSFSSGGAGELFF
TGTGCCAGCAGCTTTTCTAGCGGGGGGGCCGGGGAGCTGTTTTTT
>TRBJ2-5|TRBV11-3|TRBD2|.
CASSKTSGRGQETQYF
TGTGCCAGCAGCAAGACTAGCGGGAGGGGCCAAGAGACCCAGTACTTC
>TRBJ2-1|TRBV6-2/TRBV6-3|TRBD1|.
CASSYEGAQDNEQFF
TGTGCCAGCAGTTACGAGGGGGCGCAGGACAATGAGCAGTTCTTC
>TRBJ2-1|TRBV9|TRBD2|.
CASTPPGRVYNEQFF
TGTGCCAGCACCCCTCCCGGGAGGGTTTACAATGAGCAGTTCTTC
>TRBJ2-1|TRBV6-1|.|.
CASSEGWVLRRTGELYF
TGTGCCAGCAGTGAAGGGTGGGTACTAAGGCGGACCGGGGAGCTGTATTTT
>TRBJ2-2|TRBV6-6|.|many
CASSYMGPGELFF
TGTGCCAGCAGTTACATGGGGCCCGGGGAGCTGTTTTTT
>TRBJ1-3|TRBV12-3/TRBV12-4|.|.
CASNPSGTGNTIYF
TGTGCCAGCAACCCGTCGGGAACTGGAAACACCATATATTTT
>TRBJ1-6|TRBV10-2|.|many
CASSRDGISSYNSPLHF
TGCGCCAGCAGTCGGGACGGTATAAGCTCCTATAATTCACCCCTCCACTTT
>TRBJ2-1|TRBV20-1|TRBD2|.
CSVTSGGANEQFF
TGCAGTGTAACTAGCGGGGGGGCCAATGAGCAGTTCTTC
>TRBJ2-5|TRBV24-1|TRBD2|.
CATSGTSGAQETQYF
TGTGCCACCAGTGGGACTAGCGGTGCACAAGAGACCCAGTACTTC
>TRBJ2-5|TRBV28|.|.
CASNRLASQETQYF
TGTGCCAGCAATCGGCTAGCGTCCCAAGAGACCCAGTACTTC
>TRBJ1-1|TRBV7-6|.|.
CASSLARHTEAFF
TGTGCTAGCAGCTTAGCGCGGCACACTGAAGCTTTCTTT
>TRBJ2-1|TRBV28|TRBD1|few
CASSQDRAVYNEQFF
TGTGCCAGCAGCCAGGACAGGGCAGTTTACAATGAGCAGTTCTTC
>TRBJ1-4|TRBV6-1|.|few
CASRKNEKLFF
TGTGCCAGCAGGAAGAATGAAAAACTGTTTTTT